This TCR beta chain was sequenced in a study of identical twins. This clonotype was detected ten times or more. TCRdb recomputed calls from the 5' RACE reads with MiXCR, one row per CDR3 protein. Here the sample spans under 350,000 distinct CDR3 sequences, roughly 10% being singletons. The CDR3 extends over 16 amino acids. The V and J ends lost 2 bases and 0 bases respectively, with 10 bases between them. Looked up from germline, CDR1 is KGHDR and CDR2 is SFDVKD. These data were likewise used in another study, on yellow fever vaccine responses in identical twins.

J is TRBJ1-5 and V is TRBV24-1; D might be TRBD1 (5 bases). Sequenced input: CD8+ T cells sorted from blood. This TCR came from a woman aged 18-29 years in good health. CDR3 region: CATSDSGPHSNQPQHF. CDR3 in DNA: TGTGCCACCAGTGATTCGGGACCGCATAGCAATCAGCCCCAGCATTTT.